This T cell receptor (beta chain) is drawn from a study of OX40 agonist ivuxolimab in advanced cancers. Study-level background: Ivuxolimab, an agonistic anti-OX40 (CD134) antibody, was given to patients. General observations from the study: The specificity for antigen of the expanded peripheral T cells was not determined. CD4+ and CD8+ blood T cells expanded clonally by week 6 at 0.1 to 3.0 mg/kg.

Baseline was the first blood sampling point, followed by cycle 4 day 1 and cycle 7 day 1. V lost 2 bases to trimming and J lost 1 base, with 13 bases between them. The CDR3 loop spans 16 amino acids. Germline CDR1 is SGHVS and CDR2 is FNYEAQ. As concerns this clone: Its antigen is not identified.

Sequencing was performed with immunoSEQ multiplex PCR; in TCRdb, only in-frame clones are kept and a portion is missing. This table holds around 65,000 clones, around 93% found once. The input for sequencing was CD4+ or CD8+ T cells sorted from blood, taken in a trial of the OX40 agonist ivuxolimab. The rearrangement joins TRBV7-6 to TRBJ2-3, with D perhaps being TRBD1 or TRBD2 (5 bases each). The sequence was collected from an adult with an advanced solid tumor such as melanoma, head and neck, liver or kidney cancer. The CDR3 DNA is TGTGCCAGCAGCTTATTTGGGGACGGTCGCACAGATACGCAGTATTTT. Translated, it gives CASSLFGDGRTDTQYF.